The text below deals with one T cell receptor beta chain. Generated by immunoSEQ multiplex PCR, the TCRdb table keeps only in-frame clones and is missing some. The sample shows about 47,000 clones, 90% to 95% of them seen only once. These data come from a study of T cell changes during pregnancy in multiple sclerosis. There are 14 residues in the CDR3. Germline CDR1 is MNHNS and CDR2 is SASEGT. The V gene lost 11 bases and the J gene lost 2 bases, with 19 bases spanning the gap. The material sequenced was peripheral blood, taken in the second trimester of pregnancy. This chain uses TRBV6-1 with TRBJ2-7; D gene uncertain. This receptor was identified in a female donor with multiple sclerosis, enrolled in a pregnancy study. The CDR3, as DNA: TGTGCCGCACAACGATTTGGTGGAGCCTACGAGCAGTACTTC. Its protein is CAAQRFGGAYEQYF.